The 16 T cell receptor beta chains presented below share a single source sample, sequenced in a study of cytomegalovirus exposure and HLA in healthy donors. 13 Jbeta primers and 60 Vbeta primers were used for the PCR. Profiling relied on immunoSEQ multiplex PCR, and the TCRdb table lists in-frame clones only, not all of them. This table has 150,000 to 200,000 clones, roughly 80% appearing once. Sequences were obtained from PBMCs. All receptors come from a man aged 18 to 29 in good health and CMV-seropositive.

The chain combines TRBV29-1 with TRBJ2-1; 12 bases line up with TRBD2. Unmatched junction bases numbered 8, after V lost 6 bases and J lost 8 bases. Germline loops: CDR1 SQVTM, CDR2 ANQGSEA. The CDR3 is 14 amino acids. The CDR3 nucleotides are TGCAGCGTCTCGACTAGCGGGAGAAGGTATGAGCAGTTCTTC. This sequence encodes CSVSTSGRRYEQFF.

The J gene is TRBJ2-1, the V gene TRBV5-4; TRBD2 matches at 8 bases. The CDR3 is made up of 13 amino acids. CDR1 is SGHNT and CDR2 is YYREEE in the germline V gene (reference sequence). Trimming took 3 bases from V and 9 from J; bases not matched to a gene: 5. The CDR3 bases are TGTGCCAGCAGCTCCGTCGGGGGGGTTGAGCAGTTCTTC. Encoded protein: CASSSVGGVEQFF. The full variable domain, in which reference TRBV5-4 and TRBJ2-1 provide the parts outside the CDR3, is ETGVTQSPTHLIKTRGQQVTLRCSSQSGHNTVSWYQQALGQGPQFIFQYYREEENGRGNFPPRFSGLQFPNYSSELNVNALELDDSALYLCASSSVGGVEQFFGPGTRLTVL.

J is TRBJ2-1 and V is TRBV4-1, with a possible D match to TRBD2 (6 bases). The V end lost 0 bases, the J end lost 6 bases, and 18 bases lay between the germline ends. CDR1 and CDR2 (germline): MGHRA, YSYEKL. This CDR3 contains 17 residues. This chain's CDR3 is CASSQDPRTGTRNEQFF. The CDR3 DNA reads TGCGCCAGCAGCCAAGATCCACGGACCGGGACTCGCAATGAGCAGTTCTTC.

V gene TRBV4-1 combines with J gene TRBJ1-5; possibly TRBD1 for D (5 bases). Germline CDR1 MGHRA, CDR2 YSYEKL. V dropped 0 bases and J dropped 4 bases, with 10 bases sitting between them. The CDR3 runs 15 residues. CDR3 sequence reads: CASSQDTRTNQPQHF. DNA of the CDR3: TGCGCCAGCAGCCAAGACACCCGGACAAATCAGCCCCAGCATTTT.

This sequence joins TRBV5-4 and TRBJ2-3; 12 bases fit TRBD1. Germline V gene lookup returns CDR1 SGHNT and CDR2 YYREEE (reference sequence). Losses at the gene ends were 1 base for V and 0 bases for J; bases not matched to a gene: 12. This CDR3 has 20 amino acids. The chain's CDR3 is CASSLFLGTGGTSSTDTQYF. In DNA, the CDR3 is TGTGCCAGCAGCTTGTTTCTTGGGACAGGGGGCACTTCTAGCACAGATACGCAGTATTTT.

This clone came up once. The chain carries TRBV12-5 and TRBJ2-1, with TRBD2 identical over 12 bases. Germline CDR1 reads LGHNT; CDR2 reads FRNRAP. The CDR3 consists of 16 residues. With 5 bases clipped from V and 8 bases from J, the junction kept 10 bases outside the gene matches. CDR3 in DNA: TGTGCTAGTGGTGCCGATCTAGCGGGAGGGTCGTATGAGCAGTTCTTC. Translation gives CASGADLAGGSYEQFF.

This clone was seen just once. The V call is TRBV28, the J call TRBJ1-1; weak D call: TRBD1 (6 bases). V lost 5 bases, J lost 6 bases, and 13 bases lay in between. The CDR3 has 13 amino acids. Germline V gene lookup returns CDR1 MDHEN and CDR2 SYDVKM. CDR3 loop: CASSPATGPEAFF. The DNA for the CDR3 is TGTGCCAGCAGTCCAGCGACAGGACCTGAAGCTTTCTTT.

This clone was seen only once. J is TRBJ2-7 and V is TRBV5-4, with 12 bases fitting TRBD2. Germline CDR1 is SGHNT and CDR2 is YYREEE (reference sequence). Germline trimming cut 3 bases from V and 4 bases from J; bases unmatched to any gene: 2. This CDR3 has 14 residues. The CDR3: CASSSGLAGYEQYF. In DNA, the CDR3 is TGTGCCAGCAGCTCCGGACTAGCGGGGTACGAGCAGTACTTC.

The chain employs TRBV27 and TRBJ2-2; 8 bases align to TRBD1. This CDR3 contains 15 residues. V lost 5 bases, J lost 2 bases, and 4 bases stayed unmatched. CDR1 MNHEY and CDR2 SMNVEV come from the germline V gene (reference sequence). CDR3 bases: TGTGCCAGCAGTCTTGGACAGGGCAACACCGGGGAGCTGTTTTTT. Its translation is CASSLGQGNTGELFF.

This sequence joins TRBV7-9 and TRBJ2-3, with D possibly matching TRBD1 (6 bases). V lost 5 bases to trimming and J lost 4 bases, with 19 bases between them. Germline assignment: CDR1 SEHNR and CDR2 FQNEAQ (reference sequence). The CDR3 has 16 residues. This chain's CDR3 is CASSLLGTYFPDTQYF. The CDR3 DNA reads as TGTGCCAGCAGCCTCCTGGGGACATACTTCCCAGATACGCAGTATTTT.

The V gene is TRBV21-1, the J gene TRBJ2-7; the table's D call of TRBD1 was not tested on the DNA. TRBV21-1 represents a pseudogene. The CDR3 contains 17 residues. DNA of the CDR3: TGTGCCAGCAGCAAAGGGGGCCCAGCGCGGCGACCCTACGAGCAGTACTTC. It specifies CASSKGGPARRPYEQYF.

The DNA for the CDR3 is TGTGCCAGCTCCTCGACAGCGAGCTCTGGAAACACCATATATTTT. This gives the protein CASSSTASSGNTIYF. This chain links TRBV18 with TRBJ1-3; a possible D gene is TRBD1 (5 bases). The CDR3 length is 15 residues. Germline values: CDR1 KGHSH, CDR2 LQKENI. V was pared by 6 bases and J by 0 bases, with 12 bases between.

This chain connects TRBV30 to TRBJ2-5; TRBD1 is a possible D gene (6 bases). The CDR3 runs 15 residues. Germline CDR1 reads GTSNPN; CDR2 reads SVGIG (reference sequence). With 2 bases removed from V and 5 bases from J, the gap between germline ends came to 18 bases. The CDR3: CAWSRWTASEETQYF. The CDR3 DNA is TGTGCCTGGAGTAGGTGGACAGCATCTGAGGAGACCCAGTACTTC.

The chain employs TRBV6-5 and TRBJ2-1; possibly TRBD1 for D (5 bases). This CDR3 contains 10 residues. The germline gives CDR1 MNHEY, CDR2 SVGAGI. The V end lost 10 bases, the J end lost 9 bases, and 10 bases lay between the germline ends. The CDR3, as DNA: TGTGCCAAGCAGGGCTCTGAGCAGTTCTTC. This encodes CAKQGSEQFF.

The chain combines TRBV27 with TRBJ2-6; D not certain. There are 16 residues in the CDR3. V gave up 4 bases and J gave up 0 bases, with 10 bases separating them. The V gene's germline CDR1 is MNHEY and CDR2 SMNVEV (reference sequence). CDR3 DNA sequence: TGTGCCAGCAGTTACGTTAGAGGCTCTGGGGCCAACGTCCTGACTTTC. Translation: CASSYVRGSGANVLTF.

V is TRBV9 and J is TRBJ1-4; D is unresolved. Trimming cost V 3 bases and J 3 bases, with 12 bases left between them. This CDR3 comprises 15 residues. The germline CDR1 and CDR2 sequences are SGDLS and YYNGEE. The CDR3 coding sequence is TGTGCCAGCAGCGCATCCGTTCGAGCTAATGAAAAACTGTTTTTT. It yields the protein CASSASVRANEKLFF.